This TCR beta chain emerged from a study of long-term antiretroviral therapy in people with HIV. With regard to this clone: Its specificity is not known.

Whole-study results and caveats: Specimens of blood were obtained during about 2003 to 2018, possibly under older ART regimens. The range of CDR3 lengths in HIV repertoires proved narrower than that found in controls.

J gave up 6 bases and V 1 base, and 8 bases lay outside the gene matches. Germline values: CDR1 SGDLS, CDR2 YYNGEE. The CDR3 length is 16 residues. Survey level was the resolution at which the v3.0 immunoSEQ assay ran. Target depth was about 35,000-50,000 T-cell genomes per sample. Assay used: immunoSEQ multiplex PCR; TCRdb lists only in-frame clones, some missing. The repertoire includes 14,000 or so clones, 77% of them detected once, and around 18% sits in the top ten. This TCR was recovered from a man aged 40-50 years with HIV. Sequences were derived from unsorted PBMCs, sampled 1.3 years before starting antiretroviral therapy. This chain links TRBV9 with TRBJ2-2; TRBD1 matches 8 bases. Here the CDR3 DNA reads TGTGCCAGCAGCGTAACCGGGACAGGAACGGCCGGGGAGCTGTTTTTT. It is translated as CASSVTGTGTAGELFF.